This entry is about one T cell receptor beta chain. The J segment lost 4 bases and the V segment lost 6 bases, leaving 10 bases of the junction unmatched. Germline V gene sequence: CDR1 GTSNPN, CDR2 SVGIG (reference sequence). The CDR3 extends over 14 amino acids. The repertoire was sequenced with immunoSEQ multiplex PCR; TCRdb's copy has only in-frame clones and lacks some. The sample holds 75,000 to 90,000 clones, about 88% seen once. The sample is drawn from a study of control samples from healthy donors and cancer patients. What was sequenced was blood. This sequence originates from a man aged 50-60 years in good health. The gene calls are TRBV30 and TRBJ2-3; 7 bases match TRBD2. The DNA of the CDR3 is TGTGCCTGCCCCCGCGGGGGTGGCGCAGATACGCAGTATTTT. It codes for CACPRGGGADTQYF.